A single sample gave rise to the 32 T cell receptor beta chains below, sequenced in a study of CD8 T cells in ankylosing spondylitis. TCRdb used MiXCR to reprocess the 5' RACE reads, holding one entry per CDR3 protein. The sample lists 180,000 or so distinct CDR3 sequences, about 9.9% occurring once. The sample consisted of blood, either unsorted or a sorted T cell fraction (not recorded which). Receptors originate from a male donor with ankylosing spondylitis or in good health (not recorded which).

This clonotype was detected only a few times. The genes are TRBV5-6 and TRBJ1-1, with no clear D. Trimming took 1 base from V and 4 from J, leaving 5 bases between them. CDR1 and CDR2 (germline): SGHDT, YYEEEE. This CDR3 comprises 12 residues. CDR3 in DNA: TGTGCCAGCAGCTTGACGGGCACTGAAGCTTTCTTT. Translating it yields CASSLTGTEAFF.

The rearrangement links TRBV5-1 to TRBJ2-5; no definite D call. The CDR3 totals 14 residues. Germline CDR1 SGHRS, CDR2 YFSETQ. V shed 0 bases and J shed 3 bases, with 9 bases lying between them. The DNA of the CDR3 is TGCGCCAGCAGCTTGGGACTTCTCAAAGAGACCCAGTACTTC. Its protein product is CASSLGLLKETQYF.

At least ten counts were recorded for this clonotype. The chain is built from TRBV28 and TRBJ1-5; D may be TRBD1 (6 bases). Germline V gives CDR1 MDHEN, CDR2 SYDVKM. The CDR3 runs to 14 residues. Trimming stripped 6 bases from V and 5 bases from J, with 14 bases between. CDR3 DNA sequence: TGTGCCAGCAGCAATGGGGGCCTACATCAGCCCCAGCATTTT. It yields the protein CASSNGGLHQPQHF.

This clonotype showed up many times. This chain uses TRBV20-1 with TRBJ2-1, with 10 bases matching TRBD2. The junction had 7 bases not matched to a gene; V was cut back by 5 bases and J by 6 bases. CDR1 DFQATT and CDR2 SNEGSKA come from the germline V gene (reference sequence). The CDR3 runs to 14 residues. CDR3 DNA sequence: TGCAGTGCTCTCCTTAGCGGGGGGCTCAATGAGCAGTTCTTC. Encoded protein: CSALLSGGLNEQFF.

This clonotype was seen a handful of times. The chain is built from TRBV6-1 and TRBJ2-5; D call uncertain. Germline values: CDR1 MNHNS, CDR2 SASEGT. Between the trimmed V and J ends, which lost 2 bases and 4 bases, there was a span of 17 bases. This CDR3 has 16 amino acids. The CDR3 coding sequence is TGTGCCAGCAGTGAAATCCTAATGGGCGGTTTAGAGACCCAGTACTTC. Translated, it gives CASSEILMGGLETQYF.

The V gene is TRBV7-8, the J gene TRBJ1-1, with D hard to call. This CDR3 comprises 15 residues. Between the trimmed V and J ends, which lost 3 bases and 1 base, there was a span of 12 bases. In germline, CDR1 is SGHVS, CDR2 FQNEAQ. In DNA form, the CDR3 reads TGTGCCAGCAGCTTCGCCGTGTGGGGGAACACTGAAGCTTTCTTT. It codes for CASSFAVWGNTEAFF. Using reference TRBV7-8 and TRBJ1-1 for the parts outside the CDR3, the full variable domain is GAGVSQSPRYKVAKRGQDVALRCDPISGHVSLFWYQQALGQGPEFLTYFQNEAQLDKSGLPSDRFFAERPEGSVSTLKIQRTQQEDSAVYLCASSFAVWGNTEAFFGQGTRLTVV.

This clonotype has ten or more counts. The V gene is TRBV4-1, the J gene TRBJ1-1; D is undetermined. The germline V and J ends were trimmed by 6 bases and 6 bases, with 11 bases remaining between them. Germline lookup yields CDR1 MGHRA and CDR2 YSYEKL. The CDR3 length is 12 residues. The DNA for the CDR3 is TGCGCCAGCAGGGGGAGGAAGGCTGAAGCTTTCTTT. Translating it yields CASRGRKAEAFF.

This clonotype was recorded at least ten times. The chain carries TRBV5-1 and TRBJ1-1, with a weak D call TRBD1 (5 bases). Germline-derived CDR1 and CDR2 are SGHRS and YFSETQ. The CDR3 consists of 15 residues. Trimming removed 3 bases from V and 4 bases from J, with 16 bases in between. CDR3 bases: TGCGCCAGCAGCTCAGGCCTTTTGGGGGGCACTGAAGCTTTCTTT. Its translation is CASSSGLLGGTEAFF.

A few counts support this clonotype. The chain recombines TRBV27 with TRBJ2-4; no firm D call. Between the trimmed V and J ends, which lost 5 bases and 2 bases, there was a span of 13 bases. The CDR3 contains 15 residues. The germline V gene has CDR1 MNHEY and CDR2 SMNVEV (reference sequence). CDR3 loop: CASSISHLSKNIQYF. The CDR3 DNA follows: TGTGCCAGCAGTATCTCTCATTTGTCCAAAAACATTCAGTACTTC.

This chain joins TRBV2 and TRBJ2-2, with D perhaps given as TRBD1 or TRBD2 (5 bases each). The CDR3 is 14 amino acids. The germline gives CDR1 SNHLY, CDR2 FYNNEI. The V end lost 7 bases, the J end lost 2 bases, and 11 bases lay between the germline ends. CDR3 coding DNA: TGTGCCAGCATTTGGGGGATAAACACCGGGGAGCTGTTTTTT. It codes for CASIWGINTGELFF.

This clonotype was counted many times. The rearrangement uses TRBV9 and TRBJ2-3; the D is unclear. The germline V gene encodes CDR1 SGDLS and CDR2 YYNGEE. The V end was cut by 0 bases, the J end by 4 bases, with 3 bases between. This CDR3 comprises 12 residues. The CDR3 nucleotides are TGTGCCAGCAGCGTAGCGGCAGATACGCAGTATTTT. It encodes CASSVAADTQYF.

This clonotype was seen at least ten times. The rearrangement links TRBV6-2 or TRBV6-3 to TRBJ2-4, with D perhaps given as TRBD1 or TRBD2 (5 bases each). CDR1 is MNHEY and CDR2 is SVGEGT in the germline V gene. Trimming cost V 5 bases and J 5 bases, with 13 bases left between them. This CDR3 comprises 14 residues. CDR3 region: CASSPWDRENIQYF. As DNA, the CDR3 is TGTGCCAGCAGTCCTTGGGACCGGGAAAACATTCAGTACTTC.

The chain uses TRBV12-5 and TRBJ2-7, with 12 nucleotides matching TRBD2. The CDR3 has 15 residues. V shed 5 bases, J shed 6 bases, and the junction held 8 bases outside the gene matches. Per germline, CDR1 LGHNT and CDR2 FRNRAP. CDR3 sequence reads: CASGKTSGSNTEQYF. The CDR3 DNA is TGTGCTAGTGGTAAGACTAGCGGGAGTAACACCGAGCAGTACTTC.

This clonotype occurred a few times. This chain uses TRBV5-6 with TRBJ2-3, with unresolved D. This CDR3 has 17 residues. Trimming cost V 0 bases and J 0 bases, with 14 bases left between them. In germline, CDR1 is SGHDT, CDR2 YYEEEE. In nucleotides, the CDR3 is TGTGCCAGCAGCTTGGCCTCCCGGACCGAAAGCACAGATACGCAGTATTTT. Protein sequence: CASSLASRTESTDTQYF.

This clonotype was observed many times. The chain carries TRBV7-2 and TRBJ1-1; D gene unclear. Trimming stripped 1 base from V and 0 bases from J, with 9 bases between. The CDR3 totals 15 residues. Germline CDR1 and CDR2: SGHTA and FQGNSA. The chain's CDR3 is CASSLDPALNTEAFF. CDR3 in DNA: TGTGCCAGCAGCTTAGATCCGGCTTTGAACACTGAAGCTTTCTTT.

This clonotype was counted ten times or more. This chain links TRBV29-1 with TRBJ2-2; D uncertain. Trimming removed 2 bases from V and 2 bases from J, with 3 bases in between. Germline V gene data show CDR1 as SQVTM and CDR2 as ANQGSEA. This CDR3 is 12 amino acids long. This chain's CDR3 is CSVEINTGELFF. CDR3 DNA sequence: TGCAGCGTTGAAATAAACACCGGGGAGCTGTTTTTT.

Comment on this clonotype: This may come from a read error, since a much larger clone is one base off. The rearrangement uses TRBV10-2 and TRBJ2-3, with D uncertain. This CDR3 contains 15 residues. Looked up from germline, CDR1 is WSHSY and CDR2 is SAAADI. The CDR3 sequence is CVSSESSRSTDTQYF. For the CDR3, the DNA is TGCGTCAGCAGTGAGTCGAGCAGGAGCACAGATACGCAGTATTTT.

This clonotype has a count of ten or more. The chain recombines TRBV5-1 with TRBJ2-2; tentatively, D is TRBD1 or TRBD2 (5 bases each). V shed 1 base and J shed 7 bases, with 17 bases lying between them. The CDR3 is made up of 16 amino acids. The germline CDR1 and CDR2 sequences are SGHRS and YFSETQ. This chain's CDR3 is CASSLLTTARGGELFF. The CDR3 DNA reads as TGCGCCAGCAGCTTGTTGACGACAGCCCGGGGCGGGGAGCTGTTTTTT.

At least ten counts were recorded for this clonotype. This chain uses TRBV9 with TRBJ2-7; 9 nucleotides agree with TRBD1. The germline gives CDR1 SGDLS, CDR2 YYNGEE. The CDR3 totals 15 residues. V lost 0 bases and J lost 6; bases outside the gene matches: 7. The CDR3, as DNA: TGTGCCAGCAGCGTAGCCCCGGGACAGGGTTCCGAGCAGTACTTC. Its translation is CASSVAPGQGSEQYF.

Ten or more counts support this clonotype. This chain connects TRBV7-2 to TRBJ2-6; possibly TRBD2 for D (6 bases). The CDR3 contains 15 residues. Germline V gene sequence: CDR1 SGHTA, CDR2 FQGNSA. V dropped 5 bases and J dropped 0 bases, with 8 bases sitting between them. CDR3 bases: TGTGCCAGCAGCGCGGGGAACTCTGGGGCCAACGTCCTGACTTTC. As protein: CASSAGNSGANVLTF.

The chain joins TRBV3-1 to TRBJ2-1; a weak D match, TRBD1 (6 bases). The CDR3 loop spans 15 amino acids. Germline CDR1 and CDR2: LGHDT and YNNKEL (reference sequence). Deletions cut 10 bases from V and 12 bases from J, with 28 bases between. CDR3 residues: CATTRTSRTRGGQFF. The CDR3 DNA follows: TGTGCCACCACCCGGACTTCCAGGACGCGAGGGGGGCAGTTCTTC.

J is TRBJ1-1 and V is TRBV5-1; D is undetermined. The CDR3 is 15 amino acids. Germline V lookup: CDR1 SGHRS, CDR2 YFSETQ. Trimming removed 0 bases at V and 2 bases at J, with 11 bases between. The CDR3 region has the DNA TGCGCCAGCAGCTTGGAGAGGGAGCCTAACACTGAAGCTTTCTTT. Protein: CASSLEREPNTEAFF.

The table lists this clonotype with many counts. The genes are TRBV5-1 and TRBJ1-2, with 10 nucleotides matching TRBD1. CDR1 and CDR2 from the germline V gene are SGHRS and YFSETQ. This CDR3 region has 15 residues. The junction had 14 bases not matched to a gene; V was cut back by 3 bases and J by 12 bases. CDR3 amino acids: CASSSSEGLTGGNTF. The CDR3 DNA reads TGCGCCAGCAGCTCGTCCGAGGGGCTGACAGGGGGCAACACCTTC.

This clonotype was picked up many times. The chain carries TRBV5-1 and TRBJ1-5; D unclear. V was pared by 3 bases and J by 3 bases, with 13 bases between. This CDR3 region has 15 residues. Germline values: CDR1 SGHRS, CDR2 YFSETQ. The CDR3 bases are TGCGCCAGCAGCTCCTCTGGCGGATACAATCAGCCCCAGCATTTT. Translated: CASSSSGGYNQPQHF.

This clonotype occurred a few times. This chain joins TRBV7-7 and TRBJ2-1; possibly TRBD2 for D (6 bases). Germline CDR1 and CDR2: SSHAT and FNYEAQ (reference sequence). The V gene lost 3 bases and the J gene lost 9 bases, with 15 bases spanning the gap. The CDR3 extends over 14 amino acids. CDR3 coding DNA: TGTGCCAGCAGCTTCGGAGGGCCGGGGAGTGAGCAGTTCTTC. Amino acid sequence: CASSFGGPGSEQFF.

This clonotype was counted many times. The chain couples TRBV5-1 to TRBJ2-5; 7 bases fit TRBD1. This CDR3 region has 14 residues. From germline, CDR1 is SGHRS and CDR2 YFSETQ. V shed 0 bases and J 2 bases; nucleotides not matched to a gene: 1. For the CDR3, the DNA is TGCGCCAGCAGCTTGGACAGGGGACAAGAGACCCAGTACTTC. It yields the protein CASSLDRGQETQYF.

Ten or more counts support this clonotype. V usage is TRBV29-1 and J usage is TRBJ1-2; TRBD1 aligns across 8 bases. After removal of 6 bases from V and 1 base from J, the junction contained 7 bases not matched to a gene. This CDR3 has 14 residues. Germline V CDR1 and CDR2: SQVTM, ANQGSEA. The DNA for the CDR3 is TGCAGCGTGGCCGGGACAGGATTTAACTATGGCTACACCTTC. Its protein product is CSVAGTGFNYGYTF.

This clonotype showed up just a few times. The gene calls are TRBV27 and TRBJ1-4; TRBD1 matches 9 bases. Unmatched junction bases numbered 7, after V lost 5 bases and J lost 6 bases. The CDR3 extends over 15 amino acids. Germline assignment: CDR1 MNHEY and CDR2 SMNVEV (reference sequence). CDR3 loop: CASSPTGGRHEKLFF. CDR3 DNA: TGTGCCAGCAGTCCCACAGGGGGCCGGCATGAAAAACTGTTTTTT.

This clonotype came up a few times. V and J are TRBV7-9 and TRBJ2-1; 9 positions match TRBD2. The germline V gene has CDR1 SEHNR and CDR2 FQNEAQ (reference sequence). With V trimmed by 0 bases and J by 1 base, 4 bases remained unmatched. This CDR3 has 17 residues. The chain's CDR3 is CASSLAQLAGSYNEQFF. DNA for the CDR3: TGTGCCAGCAGCTTAGCTCAGCTAGCGGGGTCCTACAATGAGCAGTTCTTC.

The genes are TRBV28 and TRBJ2-1; 7 bases agree with TRBD2. Germline V gene data show CDR1 as MDHEN and CDR2 as SYDVKM. The CDR3 contains 15 residues. The trim removed 7 bases at V and 0 bases at J, leaving 6 bases unmatched. Here the CDR3 reads CASTWGGGSYNEQFF. CDR3 coding DNA: TGTGCCAGCACCTGGGGGGGAGGCTCCTACAATGAGCAGTTCTTC.

The chain joins TRBV6-1 to TRBJ1-5, with unresolved D. This CDR3 is 14 amino acids long. Trimming took off 5 bases at V and 2 bases at J, with 10 bases between the two ends. The germline V gene has CDR1 MNHNS and CDR2 SASEGT. The CDR3 DNA reads TGTGCCAGCAGTCCCGTTAGTGGCAATCAGCCCCAGCATTTT. Encoded protein: CASSPVSGNQPQHF.

This clonotype was recorded many times. V gene TRBV12-3 or TRBV12-4 combines with J gene TRBJ2-1; TRBD2 aligns across 10 bases. This CDR3 is 15 amino acids long. Trimming at V came to 6 bases and at J to 5 bases, leaving 7 bases not matched to a gene. Here the CDR3 reads CASRASGRINNEQFF. The CDR3 coding sequence is TGTGCCAGCAGGGCTAGCGGGAGAATCAACAATGAGCAGTTCTTC.